This T cell receptor beta chain is drawn from a study of cytomegalovirus exposure and HLA in healthy donors. Broader study findings: TCR beta sequences numbering under 20,000 were associated with HLA alleles at 0.05 false discovery rate in a later analysis.

Germline CDR1 reads MNHEY; CDR2 reads SVGAGI. V lost 3 bases, J lost 0 bases, and 7 bases stayed unmatched. This CDR3 contains 16 residues. Concerning this clone: Its antigen is as yet unknown.

The PCR used 60 Vbeta and 13 Jbeta primers. The protocol was immunoSEQ multiplex PCR, while the TCRdb copy is restricted to in-frame clones and leaves out a portion. The sample contains 140,000 to 150,000 clones, roughly 80% of which appear only once. Nominal health characterized the donors when sampled, though unrecorded immune exposures were likely. The TCR sequence derives from a man in his forties in good health and CMV-seronegative. Specimen: PBMCs. This chain joins TRBV6-5 and TRBJ1-1; TRBD1 agrees at 7 bases. The CDR3 coding sequence is TGTGCCAGCAGTTATACAGGGGTGGGACTGAACACTGAAGCTTTCTTT. Translation: CASSYTGVGLNTEAFF.